The source of this T cell receptor beta chain is a study of Tregs in tolerant kidney transplant recipients (dated by TCRdb to the late 2010s). Background for the entire study: TCRbeta sequencing was used in the study to identify donor-specific regulatory T cells before combined kidney and bone marrow transplantation, and the identified cells were then tracked after transplant. Broader findings and caveats from the paper: Biological reproducibility was not directly addressed, though technical replication error appeared minimal. The most biologically relevant and donor-specific TCRbeta repertoire appeared to be identified by expanding Tregs with activated donor B cells. In tolerant patients, donor-specific Tregs expanded more than Tregs overall, which suggests antigen-driven rather than nonspecific expansion. For some patients, the PCR primers changed as time went on, which meant samples from those patients could not be compared with one another at the nucleotide level. Because the study included only a small number of patients, the results must be confirmed in larger populations and under other immunosuppression protocols.

The CDR3 runs 18 residues from the cysteine to the phenylalanine. Only the CDR3 bases that were read are kept: 45 of them, in frame from base 1. V loses 2 bases, J loses 8 bases, and the germline ends lie 28 bases apart. Based on the germline V gene, the CDR1 and CDR2 sequences are SQVTM and ANQGSEA. Concerning this clone: Its antigen is currently not known. The observed sequence ends 3 residues before the CDR3 terminus, with the missing tail filled in from the germline J gene.

For TCRbeta CDR3 sequencing, genomic DNA from the sorted cells was extracted using the QIAGEN DNeasy Blood and Tissue Kit. Through immunoSEQ, high-throughput TCRbeta CDR3 sequencing was done commercially, including PCR amplification with internal controls and bias correction. As for the authors' bioinformatics: Unique productive TCRbeta sequences were defined by CDR3 nucleotide sequence where primers matched, otherwise by CDR3 amino acid sequence with Vbeta and Jbeta genes. To correct for sorting error, sequences found in more than one sorted population at a frequency ratio of 2:1 or less were discarded, and the remaining shared sequences were assigned to the population with the higher frequency. Sequences were defined as donor-reactive when expanded at least 5-fold in CFSE-low cells versus unstimulated cells and present at a frequency of at least 0.01% in CFSE-low cells. Jensen-Shannon divergence, calculated on the top 100 TCRbeta sequences ranked by frequency, was used to quantify repertoire divergence. When a sample had multiple sequencing runs, each run was corrected for sorting error separately and the runs were then pooled. Sourced from immuneACCESS, this table was stored by TCRdb with only in-frame sequences that have V and J called. A share of the clones is absent; for the studies checked, an unresolved V gene accounts for under half, and the remainder has no known explanation. That table gives V, J and clone size, and the DNA gave D and trimming. The sample's records list fewer than 6,500 clones. The ten largest make up about 6.6% of the sample.

The transplants used related donors along with nonmyeloablative bone marrow transplantation, and in the human trials mixed chimerism was transient. Thawed PBMCs were FACS-sorted into unstimulated Tregs (CD4+CD25+CD127-), CD4+ non-Tregs (CD4+CD25-), CD4 cells and CD8 cells. The patients were several recipients of combined kidney and bone marrow transplants from the ITN036ST trial, and samples were available only from these trial subjects. Healthy control blood was processed to PBMCs with a Ficoll density gradient and then cryopreserved, whereas patient PBMCs were collected both before and after transplant.

This sample comprised CD4+ T cells from blood (PBMCs), obtained about 15 months after the transplant. The TCR originated in a human patient who received a combined kidney and bone marrow transplant. Following a transplant, some T cells may be graft donor cells, not patient cells. In this chain, TRBV29-1 is recombined with TRBJ2-1, with the D gene not confidently named. CDR3 region: CSVERVTYRTSVPDEQFF. CDR3 bases read: TGCAGCGTTGAAAGGGTGACGTACCGAACGTCCGTCCCCGATGAG.